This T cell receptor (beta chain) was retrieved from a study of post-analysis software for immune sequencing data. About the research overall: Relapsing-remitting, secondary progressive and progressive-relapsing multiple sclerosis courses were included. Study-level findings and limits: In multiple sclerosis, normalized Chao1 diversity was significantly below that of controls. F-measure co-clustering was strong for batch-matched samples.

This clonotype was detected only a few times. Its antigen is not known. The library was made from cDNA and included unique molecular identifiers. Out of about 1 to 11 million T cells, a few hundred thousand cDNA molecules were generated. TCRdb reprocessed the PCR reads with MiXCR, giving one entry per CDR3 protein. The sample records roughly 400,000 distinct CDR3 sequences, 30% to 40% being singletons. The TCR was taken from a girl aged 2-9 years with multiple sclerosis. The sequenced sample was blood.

CDR3 coding DNA: TGTGCCAGCAGCCAAGATTCACAGGGAACTGAAGCTTTCTTT. It specifies CASSQDSQGTEAFF. The J gene is TRBJ1-1, the V gene TRBV3-1, with D perhaps matching TRBD1 (6 bases). The CDR3 covers 14 residues. From germline, CDR1 is LGHDT and CDR2 YNNKEL (reference sequence). With 0 bases removed from V and 5 bases from J, the gap between germline ends came to 10 bases.